Sequencing of this T cell receptor (beta chain) was carried out in a study of cytotoxic CD8 clonotypes in ibrutinib-treated CLL. Points from the study as a whole: Few clonotypes were public, and these shrank or held steady under treatment. Clonality at baseline surpassed age-matched healthy donors and tracked circulating CD8+ T-cell counts.

This clone was detected only a few times. What it recognizes is unknown. Only in-frame clones appear in the TCRdb table, and some are missing; sequencing was by immunoSEQ multiplex PCR. The sample has some 47,000 clones, roughly 63% seen once; the top ten hold 25% to 30%. V lost 4 bases, J lost 8 bases, and 15 bases lay in between. Germline V lookup: CDR1 SGHDT, CDR2 YYEEEE. The CDR3 length is 13 residues. V usage is TRBV5-6 and J usage is TRBJ1-2, with no clear D. The sequence derives from a human donor with chronic lymphocytic leukemia. The sample here was PBMCs, taken after 24 months of ibrutinib treatment. For the CDR3, the DNA is TGTGCCAGCAGCGTGGACGACCGTAAGGGCTACACCTTC. This translates into CASSVDDRKGYTF.